One sample yielded the 28 T cell receptor beta chains listed below, sequenced in a study of cytomegalovirus exposure and HLA in healthy donors. TCRdb keeps only in-frame clones here, not all; method: immunoSEQ multiplex PCR. The sample includes over 150,000 clones, approximately 86% of them seen just once. Sequenced sample: PBMCs. All receptors derive from a human donor in good health.

The J gene is TRBJ2-1, the V gene TRBV9; 9 bases fit TRBD1. J lost 4 bases, V lost 1 base, and 3 bases had no gene match. CDR1 SGDLS and CDR2 YYNGEE come from the germline V gene. The CDR3 is 15 residues long. CDR3 nucleotide sequence: TGTGCCAGCAGCGTAAGACAGGGGGTTTACAATGAGCAGTTCTTC. It is translated as CASSVRQGVYNEQFF. The full variable domain, rest sourced from reference TRBV9 and TRBJ2-1, is DSGVTQTPKHLITATGQRVTLRCSPRSGDLSVYWYQQSLDQGLQFLIQYYNGEERAKGNILERFSAQQFPDLHSELNLSSLELGDSALYFCASSVRQGVYNEQFFGPGTRLTVL.

J is TRBJ2-1 and V is TRBV10-2; 14 bases map to TRBD2. The CDR3 is 19 residues long. CDR1 is WSHSY, CDR2 SAAADI, per germline. Trimming removed 3 bases from V and 8 bases from J; junction bases left unmatched: 15. CDR3 bases: TGCGCCAGCAGTGATCCAATGGGGACTAGCGGGAGAGGAGCCGATGAGCAGTTCTTC. Translation: CASSDPMGTSGRGADEQFF.

This sequence joins TRBV15 and TRBJ1-2; D might be TRBD1 (5 bases). This CDR3 spans 15 amino acids. Trimming left V 1 base short and J 2 bases short, with 11 bases between. Germline loops: CDR1 LNHNV, CDR2 YYDKDF (reference sequence). The CDR3, as DNA: TGTGCCACCAGCAGAGCGGACGGGGGGAACTATGGCTACACCTTC. It translates to CATSRADGGNYGYTF. Filled out from reference TRBV15 and TRBJ1-2, the complete variable domain reads DAMVIQNPRYQVTQFGKPVTLSCSQTLNHNVMYWYQQKSSQAPKLLFHYYDKDFNNEADTPDNFQSRRPNTSFCFLDIRSPGLGDTAMYLCATSRADGGNYGYTFGSGTRLTVV.

The chain carries TRBV7-9 and TRBJ2-5; unclear D gene. Germline CDR1 is SEHNR and CDR2 is FQNEAQ (reference sequence). Trimming removed 3 bases from V and 5 bases from J, with 4 bases in between. This CDR3 comprises 11 residues. CDR3 region: CASSFVETQYF. In DNA form, the CDR3 reads TGTGCCAGCAGCTTCGTTGAGACCCAGTACTTC.

V gene TRBV30 combines with J gene TRBJ2-6, with 9 bases fitting TRBD1. This CDR3 spans 20 amino acids. Germline assignment: CDR1 GTSNPN and CDR2 SVGIG (reference sequence). V trimming: 7 bases; J trimming: 0 bases; junction bases outside the gene matches: 19. The CDR3 reads CAFLNNRDRAHFSGANVLTF. CDR3 nucleotides: TGTGCCTTCCTCAACAACCGGGACAGGGCTCATTTCTCTGGGGCCAACGTCCTGACTTTC. The full variable domain, its missing parts supplied by reference TRBV30 and TRBJ2-6, is SQTIHQWPATLVQPVGSPLSLECTVEGTSNPNLYWYRQAAGRGLQLLFYSVGIGQISSEVPQNLSASRPQDRQFILSSKKLLLSDSGFYLCAFLNNRDRAHFSGANVLTFGAGSRLTVL.

This clone was detected only a few times. This rearrangement joins TRBV28 to TRBJ1-2; no clear D. Trimming removed 7 bases at V and 13 bases at J, with 16 bases between. In germline, CDR1 is MDHEN, CDR2 SYDVKM. There are 11 residues in the CDR3. CDR3 bases: TGTGCCAGCACCCTCGGCACTATATGCACCTTC. Protein: CASTLGTICTF.

The chain is built from TRBV7-2 and TRBJ1-4; D might be TRBD1 (5 bases). Per germline, CDR1 SGHTA and CDR2 FQGNSA. Trimming left V 5 bases short and J 8 bases short, with 9 bases between. The CDR3 contains 12 residues. Here the CDR3 reads CASSLRGEKLFF. CDR3 nucleotide sequence: TGTGCCAGCAGCCTACGGGGGGAAAAACTGTTTTTT.

The gene calls are TRBV12-5 and TRBJ2-1, with a possible D match to TRBD2 (6 bases). The V end was cut by 1 base, the J end by 6 bases, with 13 bases between. CDR1 is LGHNT and CDR2 is FRNRAP in the germline V gene. The CDR3 spans 15 residues. The CDR3 DNA is TGTGCTAGTGGTTTGGGCGGGAAGTTAACCAATGAGCAGTTCTTC. As protein: CASGLGGKLTNEQFF.

This chain connects TRBV6-1 to TRBJ1-1; the D gene is possibly TRBD1 (6 bases). Trimming stripped 0 bases from V and 1 base from J, with 12 bases between. Germline V gene data show CDR1 as MNHNS and CDR2 as SASEGT. This CDR3 is built from 16 residues. CDR3 sequence reads: CASSEALWGQNTEAFF. CDR3 sequence (DNA): TGTGCCAGCAGTGAAGCCCTTTGGGGACAGAACACTGAAGCTTTCTTT.

V is TRBV13 and J is TRBJ1-1; D is unresolved. The CDR3 spans 18 residues. The germline gives CDR1 PRHDT, CDR2 FYEKMQ (reference sequence). V lost 3 bases and J 1 base, leaving 21 bases between the germline ends. The CDR3 nucleotides read TGTGCCAGCAGCTTCTTCTCTAGGAGCATAAGCCAGAACACTGAAGCTTTCTTT. Its protein is CASSFFSRSISQNTEAFF.

The chain employs TRBV7-8 and TRBJ1-6, with 8 bases identical to TRBD1. The V segment lost 4 bases and the J segment 7 bases; nucleotides outside the gene matches: 3. Germline V gene lookup returns CDR1 SGHVS and CDR2 FQNEAQ. The CDR3 consists of 14 residues. CDR3 DNA sequence: TGTGCCAGCAGCTCGGACAGGGTAAATTCACCCCTCCACTTT. Protein product: CASSSDRVNSPLHF.

The chain is built from TRBV29-1 and TRBJ1-2, with D unresolved. CDR3 length equals 12 residues. Germline V lookup: CDR1 SQVTM, CDR2 ANQGSEA. V was clipped by 4 bases and J by 1 base, with 7 bases between them. The chain's CDR3 is CSVGGSNYGYTF. CDR3 in DNA: TGCAGCGTTGGAGGAAGTAACTATGGCTACACCTTC. The full variable domain, with the rest looked up from reference TRBV29-1 and TRBJ1-2, is SAVISQKPSRDICQRGTSLTIQCQVDSQVTMMFWYRQQPGQSLTLIATANQGSEATYESGFVIDKFPISRPNLTFSTLTVSNMSPEDSSIYLCSVGGSNYGYTFGSGTRLTVV.

Here the CDR3 DNA reads TGTGCCAGCAGCAAACAGAGGAACACTGAAGCTTTCTTT. This encodes CASSKQRNTEAFF. The chain combines TRBV11-1 with TRBJ1-1; D ambiguous. This CDR3 spans 13 amino acids. V lost 5 bases to trimming and J lost 1 base, with 8 bases between them. Per the germline V gene, CDR1 is SGHAT and CDR2 is FQDESV (reference sequence).

This chain connects TRBV5-1 to TRBJ2-3, with 9 nucleotides matching TRBD2. Germline-derived CDR1 and CDR2 are SGHRS and YFSETQ. V lost 6 bases, J lost 2 bases, and 13 bases stayed unmatched. The CDR3 is 17 amino acids. DNA of the CDR3: TGCGCCAGCACCGCCGGTTGGGCTAGCGGGGTCACAGATACGCAGTATTTT. This translates into CASTAGWASGVTDTQYF.

This chain joins TRBV13 and TRBJ1-2, with 9 bases fitting TRBD1. Trimming removed 5 bases from V and 4 bases from J; junction bases left unmatched: 8. The V gene's germline CDR1 is PRHDT and CDR2 FYEKMQ (reference sequence). This CDR3 comprises 15 residues. The CDR3 sequence: CASSARDRALYGYTF. CDR3 DNA sequence: TGTGCCAGCAGCGCCCGGGACAGGGCGCTCTATGGCTACACCTTC. Together with reference TRBV13 and TRBJ1-2, the CDR3 gives the full variable domain: AAGVIQSPRHLIKEKRETATLKCYPIPRHDTVYWYQQGPGQDPQFLISFYEKMQSDKGSIPDRFSAQQFSDYHSELNMSSLELGDSALYFCASSARDRALYGYTFGSGTRLTVV.

V usage is TRBV27 and J usage is TRBJ2-1; possible D gene TRBD2, 5 bases. Germline V CDR1 and CDR2: MNHEY, SMNVEV (reference sequence). The CDR3 runs to 15 residues. The V and J ends lost 3 bases and 0 bases respectively, with 9 bases between them. The CDR3 nucleotides read TGTGCCAGCAGTTTGGACTCTAGCTCCTACAATGAGCAGTTCTTC. It yields the protein CASSLDSSSYNEQFF.

The rearrangement uses TRBV7-3 and TRBJ2-7; the D gene is possibly TRBD1 (6 bases). CDR3 length equals 15 residues. The ends were cut back, 1 base at V and 4 bases at J, with 14 bases in the middle. CDR1 is SGHTA and CDR2 is FQGTGA in the germline V gene. CDR3 region: CASSLMTGANYEQYF. The DNA for the CDR3 is TGTGCCAGCAGCTTAATGACAGGAGCGAATTACGAGCAGTACTTC.

The chain links TRBV5-1 to TRBJ2-7, with TRBD1 as a possible D gene (6 bases). This CDR3 region has 14 residues. Germline values: CDR1 SGHRS, CDR2 YFSETQ. The V end lost 4 bases, the J end lost 4 bases, and 15 bases lay between the germline ends. The CDR3 protein is CASSVQGTSYEQYF. The CDR3, as DNA: TGCGCCAGCAGCGTACAGGGTACATCGTACGAGCAGTACTTC.

The rearrangement links TRBV29-1 to TRBJ2-7; possibly TRBD1 for D (6 bases). V lost 0 bases and J 0 bases, leaving 9 bases between the germline ends. There are 14 residues in the CDR3. Germline CDR1 reads SQVTM; CDR2 reads ANQGSEA. CDR3 sequence: CSVEDRGGSYEQYF. The CDR3 bases are TGCAGCGTTGAAGATAGAGGGGGCTCCTACGAGCAGTACTTC.

The chain is built from TRBV9 and TRBJ1-1; possibly TRBD1 for D (5 bases). The CDR3 has 15 amino acids. Trimming removed 4 bases at V and 3 bases at J, with 16 bases between. Per the germline V gene, CDR1 is SGDLS and CDR2 is YYNGEE. CDR3 residues: CASSPGGEGYTEAFF. In DNA, the CDR3 is TGTGCCAGCAGCCCCGGGGGAGAAGGGTACACTGAAGCTTTCTTT.

Remarks on this clone: This same CDR3 is encoded by further DNA sequences in the sample. V usage is TRBV14 and J usage is TRBJ2-7; maybe TRBD1 (6 bases). Per germline, CDR1 SGHDN and CDR2 FVKESK. The V end lost 6 bases, the J end lost 0 bases, and 9 bases lay between the germline ends. The CDR3 loop spans 13 amino acids. The CDR3, as DNA: TGTGCCAGCAGGAGAGGGGGCTCCTACGAGCAGTACTTC. Translating it yields CASRRGGSYEQYF.

This clone has a handful of counts. This CDR3 is CASSQAGDRSNSPLHF. The DNA for the CDR3 is TGCGCCAGCAGCCAAGCCGGGGACAGATCTAATTCACCCCTCCACTTT. This sequence joins TRBV4-1 and TRBJ1-6; 7 bases line up with TRBD1. Per germline, CDR1 MGHRA and CDR2 YSYEKL. V gave up 1 base and J gave up 6 bases; unmatched junction bases: 6. The CDR3 runs to 16 residues.

The chain combines TRBV27 with TRBJ1-4; 8 positions match TRBD1. The germline V gene encodes CDR1 MNHEY and CDR2 SMNVEV (reference sequence). This CDR3 comprises 15 residues. J was trimmed by 6 bases and V by 6 bases; bases with no gene match: 9. The CDR3 DNA follows: TGTGCCAGCAGACGACAGGGGTTTGAGGATGAAAAACTGTTTTTT. Translation gives CASRRQGFEDEKLFF.

The chain's CDR3 is CASSESTAYSNQPQHF. In DNA, the CDR3 is TGTGCCAGCAGTGAATCTACAGCCTATAGCAATCAGCCCCAGCATTTT. The chain is built from TRBV6-1 and TRBJ1-5; no clear D. Trimming shortened V by 2 bases and J by 0 bases, and 11 bases separated the two germline ends. The CDR3 has 16 amino acids. Germline V gene lookup returns CDR1 MNHNS and CDR2 SASEGT.

This CDR3 reads CASSLDASGGYNSPLHF. CDR3 sequence (DNA): TGTGCCAGCAGCTTAGACGCGTCCGGCGGGTATAATTCACCCCTCCACTTT. The chain combines TRBV11-1 with TRBJ1-6; no definite D call. Between the trimmed V and J ends, which lost 1 base and 4 bases, there was a span of 14 bases. Per the germline V gene, CDR1 is SGHAT and CDR2 is FQDESV (reference sequence). This CDR3 is 17 amino acids long. Together with reference TRBV11-1 and TRBJ1-6, the CDR3 gives the full variable domain: EAEVAQSPRYKITEKSQAVAFWCDPISGHATLYWYRQILGQGPELLVQFQDESVVDDSQLPKDRFSAERLKGVDSTLKIQPAELGDSAMYLCASSLDASGGYNSPLHFGNGTRLTVT.

The chain recombines TRBV5-1 with TRBJ2-3; 12 bases line up with TRBD2. CDR1 and CDR2 from the germline V gene are SGHRS and YFSETQ. This CDR3 is built from 16 residues. V lost 0 bases and J lost 5; bases outside the gene matches: 4. This chain's CDR3 is CASSLGLAGGEDTQYF. CDR3 sequence (DNA): TGCGCCAGCAGCTTGGGGCTAGCGGGAGGGGAAGATACGCAGTATTTT. Looking up the rest from reference TRBV5-1 and TRBJ2-3 gives the full variable domain: KAGVTQTPRYLIKTRGQQVTLSCSPISGHRSVSWYQQTPGQGLQFLFEYFSETQRNKGNFPGRFSGRQFSNSRSEMNVSTLELGDSALYLCASSLGLAGGEDTQYFGPGTRLTVL.

The rearrangement uses TRBV6-5 and TRBJ1-1; a weak D match, TRBD1 (5 bases). The CDR3 length is 15 residues. Trimming removed 0 bases at V and 0 bases at J, with 8 bases between. Germline V lookup: CDR1 MNHEY, CDR2 SVGAGI. CDR3 nucleotide sequence: TGTGCCAGCAGTTACTCGCGGGGGGTGAACACTGAAGCTTTCTTT. This sequence encodes CASSYSRGVNTEAFF.

There are a few counts of this clone. The chain couples TRBV2 to TRBJ1-1; TRBD1 matches 7 bases. The V and J ends lost 2 bases and 5 bases, in that order; junction bases with no gene match: 2. The germline gives CDR1 SNHLY, CDR2 FYNNEI. The CDR3 consists of 13 residues. The CDR3 DNA sequence: TGTGCCAGCAGTGAAACCAGGGGGACTGAAGCTTTCTTT. Its translation is CASSETRGTEAFF.